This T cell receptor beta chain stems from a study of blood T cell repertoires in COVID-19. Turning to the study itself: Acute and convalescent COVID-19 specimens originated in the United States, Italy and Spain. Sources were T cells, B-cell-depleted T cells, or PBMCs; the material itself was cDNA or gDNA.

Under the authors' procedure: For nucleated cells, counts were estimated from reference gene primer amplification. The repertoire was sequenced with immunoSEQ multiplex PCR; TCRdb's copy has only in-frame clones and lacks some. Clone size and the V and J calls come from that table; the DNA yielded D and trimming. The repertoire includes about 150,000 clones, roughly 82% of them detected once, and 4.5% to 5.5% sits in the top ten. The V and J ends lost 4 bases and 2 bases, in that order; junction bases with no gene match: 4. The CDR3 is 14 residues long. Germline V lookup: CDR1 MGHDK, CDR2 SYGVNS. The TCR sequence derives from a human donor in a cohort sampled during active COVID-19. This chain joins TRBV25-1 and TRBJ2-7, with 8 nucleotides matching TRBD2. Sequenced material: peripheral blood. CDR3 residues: CASSAPGGTYEQYF. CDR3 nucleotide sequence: TGTGCCAGCAGTGCCCCGGGGGGGACCTACGAGCAGTACTTC.